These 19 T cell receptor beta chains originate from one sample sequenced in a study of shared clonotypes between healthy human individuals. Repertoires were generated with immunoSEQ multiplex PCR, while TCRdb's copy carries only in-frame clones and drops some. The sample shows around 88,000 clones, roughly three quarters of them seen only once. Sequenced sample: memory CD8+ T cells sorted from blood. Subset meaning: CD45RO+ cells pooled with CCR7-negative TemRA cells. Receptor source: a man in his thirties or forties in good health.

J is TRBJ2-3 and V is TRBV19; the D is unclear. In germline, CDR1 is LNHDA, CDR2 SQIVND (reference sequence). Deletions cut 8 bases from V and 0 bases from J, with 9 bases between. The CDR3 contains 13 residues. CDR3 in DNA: TGTGCCAGTGGCCGGGCTAGCACAGATACGCAGTATTTT. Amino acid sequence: CASGRASTDTQYF.

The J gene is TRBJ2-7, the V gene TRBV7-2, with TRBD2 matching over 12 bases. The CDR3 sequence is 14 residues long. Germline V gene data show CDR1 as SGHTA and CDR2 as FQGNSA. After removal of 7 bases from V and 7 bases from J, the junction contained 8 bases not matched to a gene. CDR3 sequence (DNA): TGTGCCAGCACCGCTAGCGGGAGGGGGGGGGAGCAGTACTTC. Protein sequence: CASTASGRGGEQYF.

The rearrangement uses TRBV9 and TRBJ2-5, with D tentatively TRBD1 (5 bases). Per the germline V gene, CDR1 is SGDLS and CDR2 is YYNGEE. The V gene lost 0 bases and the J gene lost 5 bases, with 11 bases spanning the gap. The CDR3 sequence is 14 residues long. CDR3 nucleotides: TGTGCCAGCAGCGTAGGGCAGGGAAAGGAGACCCAGTACTTC. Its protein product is CASSVGQGKETQYF. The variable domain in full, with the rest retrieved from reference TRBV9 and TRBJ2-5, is DSGVTQTPKHLITATGQRVTLRCSPRSGDLSVYWYQQSLDQGLQFLIQYYNGEERAKGNILERFSAQQFPDLHSELNLSSLELGDSALYFCASSVGQGKETQYFGPGTRLLVL.

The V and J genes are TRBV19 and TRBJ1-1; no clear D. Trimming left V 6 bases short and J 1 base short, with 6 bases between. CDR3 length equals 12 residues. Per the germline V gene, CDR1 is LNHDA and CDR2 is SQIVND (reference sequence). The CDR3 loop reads CASRDGNTEAFF. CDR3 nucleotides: TGTGCCAGTAGGGACGGGAACACTGAAGCTTTCTTT.

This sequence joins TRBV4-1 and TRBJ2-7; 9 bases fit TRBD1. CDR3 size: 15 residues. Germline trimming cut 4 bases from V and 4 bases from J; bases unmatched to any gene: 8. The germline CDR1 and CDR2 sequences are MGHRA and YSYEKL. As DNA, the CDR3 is TGCGCCAGCAGCCCAGCGGACAGGGGTGGTTACGAGCAGTACTTC. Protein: CASSPADRGGYEQYF.

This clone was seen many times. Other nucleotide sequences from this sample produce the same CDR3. DNA of the CDR3: TGCGCCAGCAGCCTACAGGGATATAATGGCTACACCTTC. Translation gives CASSLQGYNGYTF. The chain combines TRBV10-2 with TRBJ1-2, with D perhaps TRBD1 (6 bases). The V gene lost 6 bases and the J gene lost 6 bases, with 14 bases spanning the gap. The CDR3 spans 13 residues. The germline V gene has CDR1 WSHSY and CDR2 SAAADI.

For the CDR3, the DNA is TGCGCCAGCAGCTTGGTTACTAGCGGATCCTACGAGCAGTACTTC. Translating it yields CASSLVTSGSYEQYF. V usage is TRBV5-1 and J usage is TRBJ2-7, with TRBD2 identical over 8 bases. Germline V gives CDR1 SGHRS, CDR2 YFSETQ. The CDR3 extends over 15 amino acids. Unmatched junction bases numbered 3, after V lost 0 bases and J lost 1 base.

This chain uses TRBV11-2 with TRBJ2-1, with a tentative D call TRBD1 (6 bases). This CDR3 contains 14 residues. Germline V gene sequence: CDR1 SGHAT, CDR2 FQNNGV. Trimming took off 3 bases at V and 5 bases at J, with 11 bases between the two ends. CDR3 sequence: CASSLFRTDNEQFF. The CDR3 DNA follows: TGTGCCAGCAGCTTGTTTCGGACAGACAATGAGCAGTTCTTC.

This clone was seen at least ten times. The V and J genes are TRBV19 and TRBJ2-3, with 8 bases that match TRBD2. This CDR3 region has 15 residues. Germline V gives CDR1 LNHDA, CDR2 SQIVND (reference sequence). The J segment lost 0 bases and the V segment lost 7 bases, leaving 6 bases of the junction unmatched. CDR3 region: CASKIAGTSTDTQYF. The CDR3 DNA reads TGTGCCAGTAAGATAGCGGGAACCAGCACAGATACGCAGTATTTT.

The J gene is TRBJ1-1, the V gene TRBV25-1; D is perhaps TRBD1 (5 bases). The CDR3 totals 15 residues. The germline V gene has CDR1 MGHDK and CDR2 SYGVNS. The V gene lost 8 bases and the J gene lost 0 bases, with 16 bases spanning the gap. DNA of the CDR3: TGTGCCAGCGGCTACGGACGGGGGATGAACACTGAAGCTTTCTTT. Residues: CASGYGRGMNTEAFF.

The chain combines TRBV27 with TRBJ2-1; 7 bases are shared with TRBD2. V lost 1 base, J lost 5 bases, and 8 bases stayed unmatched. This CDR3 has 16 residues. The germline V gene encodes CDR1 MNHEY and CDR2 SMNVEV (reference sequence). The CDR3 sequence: CASSLFAGGSHNEQFF. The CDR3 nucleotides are TGTGCCAGCAGTTTATTCGCGGGCGGGAGCCACAATGAGCAGTTCTTC.

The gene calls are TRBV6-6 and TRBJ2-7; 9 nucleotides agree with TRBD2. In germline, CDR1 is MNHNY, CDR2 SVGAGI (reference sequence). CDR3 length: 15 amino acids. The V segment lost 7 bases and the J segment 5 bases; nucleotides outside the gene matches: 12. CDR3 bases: TGTGCCAGCACCCTTAGCGGGAGCGTGTCGGACGAGCAGTACTTC. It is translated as CASTLSGSVSDEQYF.

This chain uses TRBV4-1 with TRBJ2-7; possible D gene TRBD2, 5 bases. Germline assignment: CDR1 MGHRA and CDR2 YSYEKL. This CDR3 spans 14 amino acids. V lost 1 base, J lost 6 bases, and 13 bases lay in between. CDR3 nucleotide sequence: TGCGCCAGCAGCCAAGGGCCTAGCTTAGGCGAGCAGTACTTC. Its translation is CASSQGPSLGEQYF.

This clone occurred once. The CDR3 bases are TGTGCCAGCAGTACCGGGACTAGCGGGAGAGTTCCCATCCATGAGCAGTTCTTC. Translated: CASSTGTSGRVPIHEQFF. The J gene is TRBJ2-1, the V gene TRBV28; 14 bases are a match to TRBD2. CDR3 length: 18 amino acids. Unmatched junction bases numbered 14, after V lost 5 bases and J lost 8 bases. CDR1 is MDHEN and CDR2 is SYDVKM in the germline V gene.

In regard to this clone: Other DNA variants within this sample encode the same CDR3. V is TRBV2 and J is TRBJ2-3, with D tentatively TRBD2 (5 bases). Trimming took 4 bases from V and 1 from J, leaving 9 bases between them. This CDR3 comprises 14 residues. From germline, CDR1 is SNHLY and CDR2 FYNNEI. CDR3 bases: TGTGCCAGCAGTGCGGGAATTCGCACAGATACGCAGTATTTT. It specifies CASSAGIRTDTQYF.

CDR3 amino acids: CASSLVPGDYEQYF. CDR3 bases: TGTGCCAGCAGCTTAGTTCCAGGGGATTACGAGCAGTACTTC. The chain recombines TRBV5-4 with TRBJ2-7, with D maybe TRBD1 (6 bases). Germline V gene sequence: CDR1 SGHNT, CDR2 YYREEE (reference sequence). The CDR3 has 14 amino acids. V was pared by 2 bases and J by 4 bases, with 13 bases between.

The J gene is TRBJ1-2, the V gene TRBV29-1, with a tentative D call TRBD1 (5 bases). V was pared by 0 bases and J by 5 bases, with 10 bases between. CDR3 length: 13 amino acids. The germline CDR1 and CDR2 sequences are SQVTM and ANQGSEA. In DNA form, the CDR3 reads TGCAGCGTTGAAGACAGGACACCTTATGGCTACACCTTC. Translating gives CSVEDRTPYGYTF.

In DNA form, the CDR3 reads TGTGCCAGCAGCTTAGAGGGGGGGGCGTCGAGGTTGACTGAAGCTTTCTTT. Translated: CASSLEGGASRLTEAFF. V and J are TRBV7-6 and TRBJ1-1; maybe TRBD1 (6 bases). Trimming shortened V by 1 base and J by 5 bases, and 20 bases separated the two germline ends. The CDR3 totals 17 residues. CDR1 SGHVS and CDR2 FNYEAQ come from the germline V gene.

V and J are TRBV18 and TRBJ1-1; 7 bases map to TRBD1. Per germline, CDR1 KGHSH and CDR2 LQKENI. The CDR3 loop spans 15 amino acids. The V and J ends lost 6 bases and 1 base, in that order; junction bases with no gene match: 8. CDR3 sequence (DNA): TGTGCCAGCTCGCCTGCTACAGGGGCGAACACTGAAGCTTTCTTT. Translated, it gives CASSPATGANTEAFF. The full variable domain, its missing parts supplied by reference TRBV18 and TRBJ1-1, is NAGVMQNPRHLVRRRGQEARLRCSPMKGHSHVYWYRQLPEEGLKFMVYLQKENIIDESGMPKERFSAEFPKEGPSILRIQQVVRGDSAAYFCASSPATGANTEAFFGQGTRLTVV.